This TCR beta chain originates from a study of cytomegalovirus exposure and HLA in healthy donors. The table lists this clone with a few counts. Its antigen is not known. It was with 60 Vbeta and 13 Jbeta primers that the PCR ran. Method: immunoSEQ multiplex PCR; TCRdb's copy keeps in-frame clones and lacks some. Of approximately 270,000 clones detected, about 80% appear once; the ten largest clones hold about 0.28%. Study observations and caveats: Fewer N-insertions (relative to the 666-donor mean) were reportedly seen in an Asian-associated ancestry cluster in a later analysis.

Specimen: PBMCs. The sequence derives from a girl aged 2-10 years in good health and CMV-seronegative.

CDR3 region: CASSEGGGYGYTF. The CDR3, as DNA: TGTGCCAGCAGTGAAGGGGGAGGGTATGGCTACACCTTC. The chain combines TRBV6-1 with TRBJ1-2; D ambiguous. The CDR3 loop spans 13 amino acids. Germline values: CDR1 MNHNS, CDR2 SASEGT. With 1 base removed from V and 5 bases from J, the gap between germline ends came to 8 bases.